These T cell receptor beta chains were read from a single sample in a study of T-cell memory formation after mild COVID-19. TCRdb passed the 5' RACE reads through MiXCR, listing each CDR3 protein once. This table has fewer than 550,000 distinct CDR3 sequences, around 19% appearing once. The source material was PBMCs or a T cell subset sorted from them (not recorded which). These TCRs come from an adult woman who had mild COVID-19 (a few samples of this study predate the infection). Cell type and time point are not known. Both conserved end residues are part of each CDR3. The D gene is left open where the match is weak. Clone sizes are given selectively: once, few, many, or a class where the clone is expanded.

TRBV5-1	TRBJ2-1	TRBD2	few	TGCGCCAGCAGCTCTGACGGGACTAGCTCGGATGAGCAGTTCTTC	CASSSDGTSSDEQFF
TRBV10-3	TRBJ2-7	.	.	TGTGCCATCAGGAACCGGGAACTCGTATACGAGCAGTACTTC	CAIRNRELVYEQYF
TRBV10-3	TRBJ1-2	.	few	TGTGCCACAGCACTCTCTAACTATGGCTACACCTTC	CATALSNYGYTF
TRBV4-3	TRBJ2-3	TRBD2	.	TGCGCCAGCAGCCAAGATAGGGGTCTAGCGGGCTACACAGATACGCAGTATTTT	CASSQDRGLAGYTDTQYF
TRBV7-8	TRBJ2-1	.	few	TGTGCCAGCAGCGTACCCCCGGGCTCCCCTAGGGAGCAGTTCTTC	CASSVPPGSPREQFF
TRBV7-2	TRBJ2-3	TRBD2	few	TGTGCCAGCACCACTTCGAGGCTAGCGGGGTCTGGCACAGATACGCAGTATTTT	CASTTSRLAGSGTDTQYF
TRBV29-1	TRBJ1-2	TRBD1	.	TGCAGCGTTGAAGATCGAGAGACAGGGACTAATGGCTACACCTTC	CSVEDRETGTNGYTF
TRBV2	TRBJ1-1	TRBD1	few	TGTGCCAGCAGTCGGGACAGGGCAGCCGAAGCTTTCTTT	CASSRDRAAEAFF
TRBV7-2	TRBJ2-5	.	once	TGTGCCAGCAGCTTAGTCGTACAGGGGGGGGAGACCCAGTACTTC	CASSLVVQGGETQYF
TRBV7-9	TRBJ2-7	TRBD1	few	TGTGCCAGCAGCCGGGGACAGGGGAATGCCTACGAGCAGTACTTC	CASSRGQGNAYEQYF
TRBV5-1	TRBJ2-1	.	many	TGCGCCAGCAGCTTGGCGGACTTCTACAATGAGCAGTTCTTC	CASSLADFYNEQFF
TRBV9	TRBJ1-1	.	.	TGTGCCAGCAGCGTAGCGTTCGGGACGATCACTGAAGCTTTCTTT	CASSVAFGTITEAFF
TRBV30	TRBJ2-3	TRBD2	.	TGTGCCTGGAGTCGCAGCGGGAGTAGTGCAGATACGCAGTATTTT	CAWSRSGSSADTQYF
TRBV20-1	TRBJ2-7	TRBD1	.	TGCAGTGCTAGATCCCATTGGGACAGGGACGAGCAGTACTTC	CSARSHWDRDEQYF
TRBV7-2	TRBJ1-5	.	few	TGTGCCAGCAGCTTCGCGGGGGGAGGCAATCAGCCCCAGCATTTT	CASSFAGGGNQPQHF
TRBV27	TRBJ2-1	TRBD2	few	TGTGCCAGCAGTCCGCCGCTAGCGGGGGTGTATTACAATGAGCAGTTCTTC	CASSPPLAGVYYNEQFF
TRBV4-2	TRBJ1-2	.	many	TGTGCCAGCAGCCAAGATCTGCTAGGAAACTATGGCTACACCTTC	CASSQDLLGNYGYTF
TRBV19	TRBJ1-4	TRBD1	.	TGTGCCAGTAGTCCCCGGGACAGGGAAAATGAAAAACTGTTTTTT	CASSPRDRENEKLFF
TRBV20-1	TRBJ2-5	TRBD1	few	TGCAGTGCTATGGGACAGGGGCAAGAGACCCAGTACTTC	CSAMGQGQETQYF
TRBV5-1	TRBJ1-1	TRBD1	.	TGCGCCAGCAGCACCGGACAGGGGGTAATTACTCTAGAGGGCCCTGAAGCTTTCTTT	CASSTGQGVITLEGPEAFF
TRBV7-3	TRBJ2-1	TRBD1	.	TGTGCCAGCAGCTGGGTGGCAGGGGGCGGTGAGCAGTTCTTC	CASSWVAGGGEQFF
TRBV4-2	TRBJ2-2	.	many	TGTGCCAGCAGCCAGACGAACACCGGGGAGCTGTTTTTT	CASSQTNTGELFF
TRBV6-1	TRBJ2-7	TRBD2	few	TGTGCCAGCAGTGAAACCAGTACCGGGAGGACCTACGAGCAGTACTTC	CASSETSTGRTYEQYF
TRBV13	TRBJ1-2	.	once	TGTGCCAGCAGCTTACCGCCGGTTGGCTCTAACTATGGCTACACCTTC	CASSLPPVGSNYGYTF
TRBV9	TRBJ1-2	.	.	TGTGCCAGCAGCGTAGAGTCGCGGGGCCGTGGCTATGGCTACACCTTC	CASSVESRGRGYGYTF
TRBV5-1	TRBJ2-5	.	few	TGCGCCAGCAGCTTTTTAGGACTACCTCAAGAGACCCAGTACTTC	CASSFLGLPQETQYF
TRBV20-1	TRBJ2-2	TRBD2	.	TGCAGTGCTAGGGGGGGACTAGCGGGGTCGCACACCGGGGAGCTGTTTTTT	CSARGGLAGSHTGELFF
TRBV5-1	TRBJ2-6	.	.	TGCGCCAGCAGGGGGTATGCTTCTGGGGCCAACGTCCTGACTTTC	CASRGYASGANVLTF
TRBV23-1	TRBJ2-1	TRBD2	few	TGCGCCAGCAGTCACGCGTTGATAGCGGGGAGTCGCAATGAGCAGTTCTTC	CASSHALIAGSRNEQFF
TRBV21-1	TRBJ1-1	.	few	TGTGCCAGCACCCCGGCCGCGGGGTCAGCTGAAGCTTTCTTT	CASTPAAGSAEAFF
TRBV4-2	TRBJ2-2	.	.	TGTGCCAGCAGCCAAGATCAGGGATTCACCGGGGAGCTGTTTTTT	CASSQDQGFTGELFF
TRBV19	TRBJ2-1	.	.	TGTGCCAGTACCCACGACGCAGTCTACAATGAGCAGTTCTTC	CASTHDAVYNEQFF
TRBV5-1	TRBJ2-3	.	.	TGCGCCAGCAGCAAGGAAGAGGGCTTTAGGACAGATACGCAGTATTTT	CASSKEEGFRTDTQYF
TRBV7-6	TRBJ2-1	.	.	TGTGCCAGCAGCTTAGCGCGAACTAATGAGCAGTTCTTC	CASSLARTNEQFF
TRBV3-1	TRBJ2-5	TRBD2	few	TGTGCCAGCAGCCAACCCAACCCACTAGCGGCCAGGGTTAGGTCCCAGTACTTC	CASSQPNPLAARVRSQYF
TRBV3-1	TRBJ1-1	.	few	TGTGCCAGCAGCCAGGGACGGGCTGAAGCTTTCTTT	CASSQGRAEAFF
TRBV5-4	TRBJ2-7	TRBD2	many	TGTGCCAGCAGCTTGGAGAGTAGCGGGATGATATACGAGCAGTACTTC	CASSLESSGMIYEQYF
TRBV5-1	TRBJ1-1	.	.	TGCGCCAGCAGCTTCCAGGACACTGAAGCTTTCTTT	CASSFQDTEAFF
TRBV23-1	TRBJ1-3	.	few	TGCGCCAGCAGTCAACTCGGACCAACAGTCCTCTCTGGAAACACCATATATTTT	CASSQLGPTVLSGNTIYF
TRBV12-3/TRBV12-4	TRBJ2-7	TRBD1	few	TGTGCCAGCAGACCTCGGACAGGGGGGGGCGAGCAGTACTTC	CASRPRTGGGEQYF
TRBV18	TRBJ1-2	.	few	TGTGCCAGCTCACCCGGCTACGACTATGGCTACACCTTC	CASSPGYDYGYTF
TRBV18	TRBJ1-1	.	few	TGTGCCAGCTCACCCAGAGGAGCCATGAACACTGAAGCTTTCTTT	CASSPRGAMNTEAFF
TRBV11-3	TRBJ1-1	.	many	TGTGCCAGCAGCCTGGCCCGGGGACGCTTGAACACTGAAGCTTTCTTT	CASSLARGRLNTEAFF
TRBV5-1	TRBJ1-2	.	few	TGCGCCAGCAGCTTGGAACAGGACTATGGCTACACCTTC	CASSLEQDYGYTF
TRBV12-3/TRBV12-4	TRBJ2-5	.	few	TGTGCCAGCAGCCCCCAGGGGATCCAAGAGACCCAGTACTTC	CASSPQGIQETQYF
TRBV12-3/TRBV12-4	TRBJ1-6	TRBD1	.	TGTGCCAGCAGTCTGACAGGGAGTAATTCACCCCTCCACTTT	CASSLTGSNSPLHF
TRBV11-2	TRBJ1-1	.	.	TGTGCCAGCAGGACAGGACAGATTTCCTTTAACACTGAAGCTTTCTTT	CASRTGQISFNTEAFF
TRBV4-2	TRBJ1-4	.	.	TGTGCCAGCAGCCAAGCCCTGGCGACTAATGAAAAACTGTTTTTT	CASSQALATNEKLFF
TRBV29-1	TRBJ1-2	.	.	TGCAGCGTTGAAGATCGGGGTACCGGCTACACCTTC	CSVEDRGTGYTF
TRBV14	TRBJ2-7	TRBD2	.	TGTGCCAGCAGCCAAGGGAGCGGGAGTCGTCACTTC	CASSQGSGSRHF
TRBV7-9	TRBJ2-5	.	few	TGTGCCAGCAGCCGATCGATCCGACGAGAGACCCAGTACTTC	CASSRSIRRETQYF
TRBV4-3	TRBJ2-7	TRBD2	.	TGCGCCAGCAGCCCCTCAGCGGGAGCGGCCTACGAGCAGTACTTC	CASSPSAGAAYEQYF
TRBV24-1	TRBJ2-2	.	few	TGTGCCACCAGTGATAGTAGGGTTGCCGGGGAGCTGTTTTTT	CATSDSRVAGELFF
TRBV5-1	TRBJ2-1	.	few	TGCGCCAGCAGCCAAAATGCCGGGACCTCCGGTGAGCAGTTCTTC	CASSQNAGTSGEQFF
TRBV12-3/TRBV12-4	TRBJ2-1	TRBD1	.	TGTGCCAGCAGTTGGACAGGGGGCTACAATGAGCAGTTCTTC	CASSWTGGYNEQFF
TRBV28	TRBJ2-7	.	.	TGTGCCAGCAGTCCCTCACGACAGGACGAGCAGTACTTC	CASSPSRQDEQYF
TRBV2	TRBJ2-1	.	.	TGTGCCAGCAGTCTGGGACCCGCGTACAATGAGCAGTTCTTC	CASSLGPAYNEQFF
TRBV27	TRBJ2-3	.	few	TGTGCCAGCAGCCCTAGTACCCAGGAGTCGTATTTT	CASSPSTQESYF
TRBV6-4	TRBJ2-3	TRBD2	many	TGTGCCAGCAGTGACTCACTAGCGGGAGCAAAAGTGTATTTT	CASSDSLAGAKVYF